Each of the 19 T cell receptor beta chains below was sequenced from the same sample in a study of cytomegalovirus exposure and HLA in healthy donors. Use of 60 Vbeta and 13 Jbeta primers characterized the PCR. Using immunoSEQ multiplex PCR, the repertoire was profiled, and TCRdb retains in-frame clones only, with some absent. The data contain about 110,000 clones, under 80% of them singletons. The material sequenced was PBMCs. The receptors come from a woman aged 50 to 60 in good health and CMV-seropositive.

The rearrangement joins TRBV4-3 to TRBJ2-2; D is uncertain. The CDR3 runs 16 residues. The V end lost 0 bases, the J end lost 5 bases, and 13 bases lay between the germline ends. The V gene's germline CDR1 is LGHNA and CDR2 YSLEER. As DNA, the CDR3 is TGCGCCAGCAGCCAAGATATTACTATTCGAACCGGGGAGCTGTTTTTT. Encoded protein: CASSQDITIRTGELFF.

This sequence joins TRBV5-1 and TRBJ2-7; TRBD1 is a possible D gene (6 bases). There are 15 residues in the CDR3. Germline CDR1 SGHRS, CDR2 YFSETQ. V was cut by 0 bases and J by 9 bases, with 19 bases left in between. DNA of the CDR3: TGCGCCAGCAGCTTGGCGGCAGGGGATGAGAAGGGGCAGTACTTC. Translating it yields CASSLAAGDEKGQYF.

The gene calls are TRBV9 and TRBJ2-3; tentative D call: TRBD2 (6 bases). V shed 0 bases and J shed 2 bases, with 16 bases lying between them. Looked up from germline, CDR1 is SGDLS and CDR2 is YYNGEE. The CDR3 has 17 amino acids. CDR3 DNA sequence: TGTGCCAGCAGCGTAGGAGCCGGGGGACTTAACACAGATACGCAGTATTTT. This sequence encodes CASSVGAGGLNTDTQYF.

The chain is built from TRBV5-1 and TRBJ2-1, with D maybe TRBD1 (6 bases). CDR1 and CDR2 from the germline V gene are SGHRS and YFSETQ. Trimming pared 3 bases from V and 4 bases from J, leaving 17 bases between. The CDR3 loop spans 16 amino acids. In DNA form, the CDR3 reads TGCGCCAGCAGCTCCGAGGCACGGACAGTTTACAATGAGCAGTTCTTC. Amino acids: CASSSEARTVYNEQFF.

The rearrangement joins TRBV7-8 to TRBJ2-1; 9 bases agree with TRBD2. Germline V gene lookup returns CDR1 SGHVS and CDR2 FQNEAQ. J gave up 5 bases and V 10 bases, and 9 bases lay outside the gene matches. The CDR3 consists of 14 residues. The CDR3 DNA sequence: TGTGCCACCGGCGGGGCGGGGGGGAACAATGAGCAGTTCTTC. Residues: CATGGAGGNNEQFF.

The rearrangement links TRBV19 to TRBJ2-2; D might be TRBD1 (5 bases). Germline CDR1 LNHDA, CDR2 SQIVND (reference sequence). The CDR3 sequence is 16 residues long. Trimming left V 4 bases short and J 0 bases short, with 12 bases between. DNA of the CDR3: TGTGCCAGTAGTACAGACAGCGCCGCGAACACCGGGGAGCTGTTTTTT. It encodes CASSTDSAANTGELFF.

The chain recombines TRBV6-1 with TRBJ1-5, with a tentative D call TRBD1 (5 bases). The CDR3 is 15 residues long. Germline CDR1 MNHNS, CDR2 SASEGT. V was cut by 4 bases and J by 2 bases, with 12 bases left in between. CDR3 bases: TGTGCCAGCAGTGTGAGAAGGGGTGGCAATCAGCCCCAGCATTTT. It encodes CASSVRRGGNQPQHF.

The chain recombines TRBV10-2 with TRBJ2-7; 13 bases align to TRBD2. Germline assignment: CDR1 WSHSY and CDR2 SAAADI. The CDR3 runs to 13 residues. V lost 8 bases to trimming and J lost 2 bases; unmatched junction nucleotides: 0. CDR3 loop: CASGTSGAYEQYF. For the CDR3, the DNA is TGCGCCAGCGGGACTAGCGGGGCCTACGAGCAGTACTTC.

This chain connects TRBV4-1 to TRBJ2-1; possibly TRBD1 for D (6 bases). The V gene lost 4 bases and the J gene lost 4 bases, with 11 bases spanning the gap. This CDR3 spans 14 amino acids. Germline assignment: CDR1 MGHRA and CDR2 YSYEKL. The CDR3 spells CASSRGPGYNEQFF. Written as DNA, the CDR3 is TGCGCCAGCAGCCGGGGGCCCGGGTACAATGAGCAGTTCTTC.

Written as DNA, the CDR3 is TGTGCCAGCAGCCGAGGACAGGGGAGGATTATAGAGACCCAGTACTTC. Amino acids: CASSRGQGRIIETQYF. The genes are TRBV5-8 and TRBJ2-5; 9 nucleotides match TRBD1. Germline V gene lookup returns CDR1 SGHTS and CDR2 YDEGEE. The CDR3 has 16 residues. V lost 4 bases to trimming and J lost 4 bases; unmatched junction nucleotides: 11.

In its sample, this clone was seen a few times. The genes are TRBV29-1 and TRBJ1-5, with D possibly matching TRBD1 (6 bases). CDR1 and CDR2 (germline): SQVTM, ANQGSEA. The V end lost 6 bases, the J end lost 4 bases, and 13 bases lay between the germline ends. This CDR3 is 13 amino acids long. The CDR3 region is CSVRDNHNQPQHF. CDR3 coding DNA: TGCAGCGTCCGGGACAACCATAATCAGCCCCAGCATTTT.

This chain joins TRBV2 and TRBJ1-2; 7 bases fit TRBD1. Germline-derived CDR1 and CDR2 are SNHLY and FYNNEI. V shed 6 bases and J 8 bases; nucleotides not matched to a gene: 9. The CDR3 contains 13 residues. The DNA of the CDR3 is TGTGCCAGCAGCCAGGGACAGAGAGACGGCTACACCTTC. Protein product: CASSQGQRDGYTF.

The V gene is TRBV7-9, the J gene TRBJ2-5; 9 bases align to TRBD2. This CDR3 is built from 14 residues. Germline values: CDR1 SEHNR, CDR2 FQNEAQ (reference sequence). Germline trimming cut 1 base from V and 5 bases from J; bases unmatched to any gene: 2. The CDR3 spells CASSLVLAGETQYF. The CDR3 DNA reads TGTGCCAGCAGCTTAGTGCTAGCGGGGGAGACCCAGTACTTC.

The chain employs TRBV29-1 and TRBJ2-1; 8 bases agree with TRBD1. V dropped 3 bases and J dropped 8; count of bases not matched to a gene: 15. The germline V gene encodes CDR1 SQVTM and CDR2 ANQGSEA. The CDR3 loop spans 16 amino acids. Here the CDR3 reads CSVEPYGTGGLDEQFF. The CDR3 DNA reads TGCAGCGTTGAGCCGTACGGGACAGGAGGGTTGGATGAGCAGTTCTTC.

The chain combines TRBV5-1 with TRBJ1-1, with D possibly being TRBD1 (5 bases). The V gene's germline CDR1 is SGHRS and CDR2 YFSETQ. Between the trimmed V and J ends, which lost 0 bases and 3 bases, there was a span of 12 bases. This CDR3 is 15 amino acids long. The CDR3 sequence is CASSLAPDKYTEAFF. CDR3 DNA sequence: TGCGCCAGCAGCTTGGCGCCGGACAAGTACACTGAAGCTTTCTTT. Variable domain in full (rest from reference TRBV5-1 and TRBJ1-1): KAGVTQTPRYLIKTRGQQVTLSCSPISGHRSVSWYQQTPGQGLQFLFEYFSETQRNKGNFPGRFSGRQFSNSRSEMNVSTLELGDSALYLCASSLAPDKYTEAFFGQGTRLTVV.

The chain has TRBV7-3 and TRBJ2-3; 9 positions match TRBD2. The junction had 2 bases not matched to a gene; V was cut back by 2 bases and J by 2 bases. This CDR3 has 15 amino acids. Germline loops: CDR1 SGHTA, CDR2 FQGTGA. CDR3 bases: TGTGCCAGCAGCTTAGGGACTAGCCACACAGATACGCAGTATTTT. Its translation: CASSLGTSHTDTQYF.

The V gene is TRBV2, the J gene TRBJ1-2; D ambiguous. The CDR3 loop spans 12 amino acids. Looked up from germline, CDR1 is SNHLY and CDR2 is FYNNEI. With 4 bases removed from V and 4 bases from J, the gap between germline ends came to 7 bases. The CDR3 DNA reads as TGTGCCAGCAGTGGAGGCGTCTATGGCTACACCTTC. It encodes CASSGGVYGYTF.

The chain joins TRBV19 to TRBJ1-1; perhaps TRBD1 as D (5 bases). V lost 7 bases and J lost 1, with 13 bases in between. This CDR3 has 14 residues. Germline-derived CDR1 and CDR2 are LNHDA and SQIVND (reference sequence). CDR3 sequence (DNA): TGTGCCAGTAAGTTGGGGGGGGAGAACACTGAAGCTTTCTTT. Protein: CASKLGGENTEAFF. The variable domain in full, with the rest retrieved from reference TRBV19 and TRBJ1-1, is DGGITQSPKYLFRKEGQNVTLSCEQNLNHDAMYWYRQDPGQGLRLIYYSQIVNDFQKGDIAEGYSVSREKKESFPLTVTSAQKNPTAFYLCASKLGGENTEAFFGQGTRLTVV.

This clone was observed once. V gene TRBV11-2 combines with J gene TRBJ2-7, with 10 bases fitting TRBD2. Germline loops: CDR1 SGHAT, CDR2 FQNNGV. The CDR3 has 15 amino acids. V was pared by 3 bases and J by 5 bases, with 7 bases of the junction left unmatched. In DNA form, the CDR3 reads TGTGCCAGCAGCTTCTCGAGCGGGAGGGCCGACGAGCAGTACTTC. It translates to CASSFSSGRADEQYF.